These 13 T cell receptor beta chains were sequenced from one sample in a study of cytomegalovirus exposure and HLA in healthy donors. The PCR contained 60 Vbeta and 13 Jbeta primers. TCRdb keeps only in-frame clones here, not all; method: immunoSEQ multiplex PCR. Seen here are 60,000 to 70,000 clones, about 80% observed once, and the top ten hold 7.8%. The specimen was PBMCs. Every receptor here comes from a man aged 18 to 35 in good health and CMV-seropositive.

The gene calls are TRBV7-8 and TRBJ2-2, with D unresolved. The germline V gene has CDR1 SGHVS and CDR2 FQNEAQ. The V gene lost 8 bases and the J gene lost 0 bases, with 10 bases spanning the gap. This CDR3 has 14 residues. CDR3 sequence reads: CASEVAANTGELFF. The CDR3 DNA is TGTGCCAGCGAGGTGGCAGCGAACACCGGGGAGCTGTTTTTT.

The chain links TRBV5-1 to TRBJ1-1; no reliable D call. V was shortened by 0 bases and J by 0 bases, with 6 bases between the two germline ends. This CDR3 contains 14 residues. Germline V gene data show CDR1 as SGHRS and CDR2 as YFSETQ. The CDR3 region has the DNA TGCGCCAGCAGCTTGGCTCGTGTGAACACTGAAGCTTTCTTT. Translating gives CASSLARVNTEAFF.

J is TRBJ2-2 and V is TRBV29-1; TRBD1 is a possible D gene (5 bases). Trimming took off 5 bases at V and 7 bases at J, with 11 bases between the two ends. CDR3 size: 12 residues. Germline lookup yields CDR1 SQVTM and CDR2 ANQGSEA. CDR3 coding DNA: TGCAGCGTTCGGCAGGGTGACGGGGAGCTGTTTTTT. Residues: CSVRQGDGELFF.

The chain uses TRBV6-5 and TRBJ1-2; D is possibly TRBD1 (5 bases). The germline V and J ends were trimmed by 5 bases and 4 bases, with 8 bases remaining between them. The CDR3 spans 12 residues. Germline CDR1 reads MNHEY; CDR2 reads SVGAGI. In nucleotides, the CDR3 is TGTGCCAGCAGTGTCGACAGCTATGGCTACACCTTC. It specifies CASSVDSYGYTF.

The chain employs TRBV5-1 and TRBJ1-6; D not resolved. The V and J ends lost 4 bases and 7 bases respectively, with 15 bases between them. Per germline, CDR1 SGHRS and CDR2 YFSETQ. The CDR3 covers 15 residues. The CDR3 protein is CASSPLEGGNSPLHF. CDR3 in DNA: TGCGCCAGCAGCCCCCTAGAGGGAGGCAATTCACCCCTCCACTTT.

The V and J genes are TRBV7-9 and TRBJ1-2; D is possibly TRBD1 (5 bases). V lost 2 bases to trimming and J lost 2 bases, with 12 bases between them. Germline lookup yields CDR1 SEHNR and CDR2 FQNEAQ (reference sequence). This CDR3 contains 15 residues. CDR3 region: CASSLKEGPNYGYTF. CDR3 coding DNA: TGTGCCAGCAGCTTAAAGGAGGGGCCGAACTATGGCTACACCTTC.

V and J are TRBV18 and TRBJ1-1, with TRBD1 as a possible D gene (6 bases). V was shortened by 5 bases and J by 6 bases, with 13 bases between the two germline ends. The CDR3 consists of 13 residues. Germline assignment: CDR1 KGHSH and CDR2 LQKENI. The CDR3: CASSAQGRAEAFF. CDR3 coding DNA: TGTGCCAGCTCAGCGCAGGGGAGGGCTGAAGCTTTCTTT.

The chain couples TRBV10-1 to TRBJ2-7; the D gene is possibly TRBD1 (5 bases). The CDR3 extends over 15 amino acids. The germline V and J ends were trimmed by 2 bases and 0 bases, with 11 bases remaining between them. Germline V gene sequence: CDR1 WNHNN, CDR2 SYGVQD (reference sequence). The CDR3 sequence is CASSELQGRSYEQYF. In nucleotides, the CDR3 is TGCGCCAGCAGTGAGCTGCAGGGCCGCTCCTACGAGCAGTACTTC.

This clone was counted once. This chain connects TRBV29-1 to TRBJ1-1; the D is unclear. Per germline, CDR1 SQVTM and CDR2 ANQGSEA. This CDR3 contains 12 residues. Between the trimmed V and J ends, which lost 4 bases and 5 bases, there was a span of 11 bases. The CDR3 protein is CSVGRKETEAFF. In nucleotides, the CDR3 is TGCAGCGTTGGCAGGAAAGAGACTGAAGCTTTCTTT. Based on the CDR3 plus reference TRBV29-1 and TRBJ1-1, the full variable domain is SAVISQKPSRDICQRGTSLTIQCQVDSQVTMMFWYRQQPGQSLTLIATANQGSEATYESGFVIDKFPISRPNLTFSTLTVSNMSPEDSSIYLCSVGRKETEAFFGQGTRLTVV.

The chain combines TRBV10-3 with TRBJ2-6; 8 nucleotides agree with TRBD2. CDR3 size: 16 residues. V gave up 7 bases and J gave up 2 bases; unmatched junction bases: 7. Germline V gene sequence: CDR1 ENHRY, CDR2 SYGVKD. CDR3: CAIMSSGSAGANVLTF. CDR3 nucleotide sequence: TGTGCCATCATGTCTAGCGGGTCGGCTGGGGCCAACGTCCTGACTTTC.

The chain joins TRBV25-1 to TRBJ2-1; 10 nucleotides line up with TRBD2. V was pared by 4 bases and J by 10 bases, with 10 bases of the junction left unmatched. This CDR3 contains 15 residues. Per the germline V gene, CDR1 is MGHDK and CDR2 is SYGVNS. The CDR3 nucleotides read TGTGCCAGCAGTGTACGCGGACTAGCGGCAGAAGAGCAGTTCTTC. Amino acid sequence: CASSVRGLAAEEQFF.

The gene calls are TRBV28 and TRBJ1-1; D is ambiguous. CDR1 is MDHEN, CDR2 SYDVKM, per germline. Deletions cut 6 bases from V and 2 bases from J, with 10 bases between. The CDR3 covers 13 residues. CDR3 amino acids: CASRPSVNTEAFF. In nucleotides, the CDR3 is TGTGCCAGCAGACCATCGGTTAACACTGAAGCTTTCTTT.

The rearrangement links TRBV9 to TRBJ2-6; the match to TRBD1 covers 9 bases. The CDR3 sequence is 19 residues long. V lost 2 bases to trimming and J lost 3 bases; unmatched junction nucleotides: 12. Germline assignment: CDR1 SGDLS and CDR2 YYNGEE. CDR3 bases: TGTGCCAGCAGCGTCCAACTCCGGGACAGGGAAGGTGGGGCCAACGTCCTGACTTTC. The encoded protein is CASSVQLRDREGGANVLTF.